This TCR beta chain derives from a study of T-cell memory formation after mild COVID-19. The table lists this clonotype with many counts. This CDR3 has 13 amino acids. Germline CDR1 is DFQATT and CDR2 is SNEGSKA (reference sequence). V lost 1 base, J lost 3 bases, and 2 bases stayed unmatched. With constant-segment primers, 5'RACE yielded cDNA libraries of TCR alpha and TCR beta that carried sample barcodes and UMIs. TCRdb independently ran MiXCR on the 5' RACE reads; one entry per CDR3 protein. The repertoire has 120,000 or so distinct CDR3 sequences, about a sixth of them found once; the top ten carry about 5%.

This TCR came from a man in his late teens or twenties who had mild COVID-19 (a few samples of this study predate the infection). Cell type and time point are not known. The sample comprised PBMCs or a T cell subset sorted from them (not recorded which). The chain combines TRBV20-1 with TRBJ2-5, with 7 bases identical to TRBD1. CDR3 sequence (DNA): TGCAGTGCTAGAGCTCAGGGGGAAGAGACCCAGTACTTC. Protein product: CSARAQGEETQYF.